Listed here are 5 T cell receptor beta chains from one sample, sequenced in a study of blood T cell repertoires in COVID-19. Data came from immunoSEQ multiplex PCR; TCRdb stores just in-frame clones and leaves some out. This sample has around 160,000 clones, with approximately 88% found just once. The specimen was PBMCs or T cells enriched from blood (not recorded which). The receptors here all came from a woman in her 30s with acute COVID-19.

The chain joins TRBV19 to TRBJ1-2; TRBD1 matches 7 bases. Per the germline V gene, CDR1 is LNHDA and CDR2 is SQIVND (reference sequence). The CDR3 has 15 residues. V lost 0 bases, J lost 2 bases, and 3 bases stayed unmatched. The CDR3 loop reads CASSIDAGGNYGYTF. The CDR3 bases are TGTGCCAGTAGTATAGACGCAGGGGGAAACTATGGCTACACCTTC.

The CDR3 here is CASGDTSGRVYNEQFF. CDR3 bases: TGCGCCAGCGGCGACACTAGCGGGAGGGTCTACAATGAGCAGTTCTTC. The rearrangement uses TRBV5-1 and TRBJ2-1, with 13 bases aligning to TRBD2. Germline CDR1 reads SGHRS; CDR2 reads YFSETQ. V gave up 7 bases and J gave up 3 bases; unmatched junction bases: 7. This CDR3 is 16 amino acids long.

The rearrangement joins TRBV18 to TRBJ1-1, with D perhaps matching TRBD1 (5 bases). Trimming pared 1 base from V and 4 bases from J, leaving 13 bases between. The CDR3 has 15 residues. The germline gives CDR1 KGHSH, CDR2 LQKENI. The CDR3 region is CASSPQGRGSTEAFF. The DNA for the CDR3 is TGTGCCAGCTCACCACAGGGGCGGGGGAGCACTGAAGCTTTCTTT.

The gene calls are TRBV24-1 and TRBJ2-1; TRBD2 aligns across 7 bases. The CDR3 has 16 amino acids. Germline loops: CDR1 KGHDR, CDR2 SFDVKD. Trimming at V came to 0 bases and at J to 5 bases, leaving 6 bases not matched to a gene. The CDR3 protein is CATSDLRAGVHNEQFF. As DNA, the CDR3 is TGTGCCACCAGTGATTTGCGGGCGGGAGTCCACAATGAGCAGTTCTTC.

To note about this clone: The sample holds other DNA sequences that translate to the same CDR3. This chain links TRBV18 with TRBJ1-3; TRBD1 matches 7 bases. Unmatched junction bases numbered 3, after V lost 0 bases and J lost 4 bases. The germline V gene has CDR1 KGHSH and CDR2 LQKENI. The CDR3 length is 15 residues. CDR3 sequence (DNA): TGTGCCAGCTCACCACCGACAGGGCCAGGAAACACCATATATTTT. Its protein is CASSPPTGPGNTIYF. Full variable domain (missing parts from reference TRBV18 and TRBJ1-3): NAGVMQNPRHLVRRRGQEARLRCSPMKGHSHVYWYRQLPEEGLKFMVYLQKENIIDESGMPKERFSAEFPKEGPSILRIQQVVRGDSAAYFCASSPPTGPGNTIYFGEGSWLTVV.